The entry below describes one T cell receptor beta chain. Its target is unknown. The sample's time point: blood 4 weeks post-SBRT, at nephrectomy. Treatment described: 15 Gy SBRT to primary tumor, nephrectomy 4 weeks later. Nephrectomy followed 15 Gy stereotactic body radiation by 4 weeks. Only in-frame clones appear in the TCRdb table, and some are missing; sequencing was by immunoSEQ multiplex PCR. The sample holds 30,000 to 40,000 clones; more than 65% are singletons and the top ten take approximately 33%. The sample originates from a study of radiation and T cells in renal cell carcinoma. Study observations and caveats: Top tumor clonotypes rose in blood 2 weeks post-radiation, then contracted.

Germline V gene sequence: CDR1 LGHNA, CDR2 YSLEER. CDR3 length: 16 amino acids. Trimming removed 5 bases at V and 2 bases at J, with 18 bases between. The sequence came from a man in his sixties with renal cell carcinoma. This rearrangement joins TRBV4-3 to TRBJ1-2, with TRBD1 as a possible D gene (5 bases). The source material was blood, sampled from a patient whose treatment included radiotherapy and nephrectomy. The CDR3 DNA reads TGCGCCAGCAGCTCCCGGACAAGGTCTCAAAACTATGGCTACACCTTC. It specifies CASSSRTRSQNYGYTF.